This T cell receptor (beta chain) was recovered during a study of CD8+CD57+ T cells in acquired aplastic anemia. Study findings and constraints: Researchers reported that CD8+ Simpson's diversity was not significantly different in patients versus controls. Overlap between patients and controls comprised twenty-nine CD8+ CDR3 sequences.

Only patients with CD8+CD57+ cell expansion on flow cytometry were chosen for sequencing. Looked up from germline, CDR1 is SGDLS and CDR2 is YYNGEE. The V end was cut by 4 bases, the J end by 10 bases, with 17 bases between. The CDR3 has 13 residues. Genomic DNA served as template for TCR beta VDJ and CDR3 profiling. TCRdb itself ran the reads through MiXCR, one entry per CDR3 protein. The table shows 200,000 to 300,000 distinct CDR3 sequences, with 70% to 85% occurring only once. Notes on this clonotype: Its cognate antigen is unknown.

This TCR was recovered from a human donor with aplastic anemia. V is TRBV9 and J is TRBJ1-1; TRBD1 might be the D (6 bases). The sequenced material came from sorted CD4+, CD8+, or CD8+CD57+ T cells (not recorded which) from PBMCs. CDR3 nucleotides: TGTGCCAGCAGCTTAGGGGGGGAGAGCACAGCTTTCTTT. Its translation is CASSLGGESTAFF.